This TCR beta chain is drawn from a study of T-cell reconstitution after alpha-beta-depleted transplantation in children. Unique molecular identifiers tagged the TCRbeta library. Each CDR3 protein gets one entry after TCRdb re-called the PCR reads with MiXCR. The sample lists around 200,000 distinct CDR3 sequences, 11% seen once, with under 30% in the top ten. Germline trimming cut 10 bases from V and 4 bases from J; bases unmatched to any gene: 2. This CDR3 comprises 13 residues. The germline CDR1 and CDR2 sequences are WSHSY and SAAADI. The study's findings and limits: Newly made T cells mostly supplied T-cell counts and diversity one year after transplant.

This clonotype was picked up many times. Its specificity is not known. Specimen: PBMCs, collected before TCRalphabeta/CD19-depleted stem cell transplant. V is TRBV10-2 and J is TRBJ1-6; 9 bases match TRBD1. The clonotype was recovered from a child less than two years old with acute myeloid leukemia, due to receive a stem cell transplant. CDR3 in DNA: TGCGCCACCGGGACAGGGTATAATTCACCCCTCCACTTT. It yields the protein CATGTGYNSPLHF.